This T cell receptor beta chain came from a study of radiotherapy plus CTLA-4 blockade in lung cancer. For this clone: Mismatch with germline at one junction end may stem from a read error. Other DNA sequences in this sample translate to the same CDR3.

Those with chemo-refractory metastatic non-small-cell lung cancer were treated with focal radiation combined with CTLA-4 blockade using ipilimumab. The CDR3 consists of 15 residues. Germline CDR1 is SNHLY and CDR2 is FYNNEI. Some clones are missing from TCRdb's copy, which holds only in-frame ones; the method was immunoSEQ multiplex PCR. The sample lists 39,000 or so clones; over 65% were seen once. The source was peripheral blood, collected from a patient treated with radiotherapy plus ipilimumab. This sequence joins TRBV2 and TRBJ2-3; 10 bases match TRBD2. The receptor comes from a human donor with non-small cell lung cancer who had stable disease on radiotherapy plus ipilimumab. The CDR3 loop is CASRSQRGGPDTQYF. In nucleotides, the CDR3 is TGCGCCAGCAGGTCTCAGCGGGGGGGCCCAGATACGCAGTATTTT.